This T cell receptor (beta chain) was profiled in a study of OX40 agonist ivuxolimab in advanced cancers. The repertoire was sequenced with immunoSEQ multiplex PCR; TCRdb's copy has only in-frame clones and lacks some. The sample lists tens of thousands of clones; approximately 92% were seen once. Germline V lookup: CDR1 SEHNR, CDR2 FQNEAQ (reference sequence). V was cut by 5 bases and J by 5 bases, with 15 bases left in between. The CDR3 totals 14 residues. The TCR was taken from an adult with an advanced solid tumor such as melanoma, head and neck, liver or kidney cancer. This specimen consisted of CD4+ or CD8+ T cells sorted from blood, obtained in a trial of the OX40 agonist ivuxolimab. The chain recombines TRBV7-9 with TRBJ2-5, with D tentatively TRBD2 (5 bases). CDR3 bases: TGTGCCAGCAGCCGGGTGGGCTTAGCGGAGACCCAGTACTTC. This codes for CASSRVGLAETQYF.